This T cell receptor beta chain appears in the sequencing data of a study of molecular identifiers for immune sequencing clone quantification. Study outcomes and limitations: Spiked Jurkat TCR RNA equal to one cell could reportedly be picked out among some 1 million naive cells.

This clonotype showed up many times. Its specificity is unknown. TCRdb ran MiXCR on the PCR reads and lists one entry per CDR3 protein. Counted here are about 640,000 distinct CDR3 sequences, 20% occurring once; the ten biggest clones make up roughly 0.85%. Germline CDR1 reads DFQATT; CDR2 reads SNEGSKA (reference sequence). The CDR3 runs to 13 residues. Trimming stripped 3 bases from V and 5 bases from J, with 12 bases between. With 10%, 30% or 50% of RNA, about 17,000 to 1,100,000 naive CD8 T cells were sequenced. V gene TRBV20-1 combines with J gene TRBJ2-3; TRBD2 might be the D (7 bases). The sequence was obtained from a human donor in good health. Some libraries in this study had Jurkat cell RNA spiked in. Sequenced input: naive CD8+ T cells from blood, with Jurkat cell RNA spiked in. Subset described: FACS-sorted CD8+CD4-CCR7+CD45RA+ naive T cells. The CDR3 loop reads CSARAGAVDTQYF. CDR3 nucleotides: TGCAGTGCTAGGGCGGGGGCAGTAGATACGCAGTATTTT.